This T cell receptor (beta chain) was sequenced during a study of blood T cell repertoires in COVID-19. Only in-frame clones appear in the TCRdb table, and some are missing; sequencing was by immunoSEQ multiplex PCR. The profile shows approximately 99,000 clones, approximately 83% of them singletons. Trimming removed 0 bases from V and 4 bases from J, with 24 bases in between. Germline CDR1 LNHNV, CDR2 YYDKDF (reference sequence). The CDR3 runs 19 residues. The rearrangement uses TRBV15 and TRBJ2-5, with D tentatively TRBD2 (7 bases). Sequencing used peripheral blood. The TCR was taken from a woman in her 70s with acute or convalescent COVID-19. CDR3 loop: CATSRDRGAGGLDRETQYF. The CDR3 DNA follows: TGTGCCACCAGCAGAGATCGGGGGGCCGGGGGTCTGGATAGAGAGACCCAGTACTTC.